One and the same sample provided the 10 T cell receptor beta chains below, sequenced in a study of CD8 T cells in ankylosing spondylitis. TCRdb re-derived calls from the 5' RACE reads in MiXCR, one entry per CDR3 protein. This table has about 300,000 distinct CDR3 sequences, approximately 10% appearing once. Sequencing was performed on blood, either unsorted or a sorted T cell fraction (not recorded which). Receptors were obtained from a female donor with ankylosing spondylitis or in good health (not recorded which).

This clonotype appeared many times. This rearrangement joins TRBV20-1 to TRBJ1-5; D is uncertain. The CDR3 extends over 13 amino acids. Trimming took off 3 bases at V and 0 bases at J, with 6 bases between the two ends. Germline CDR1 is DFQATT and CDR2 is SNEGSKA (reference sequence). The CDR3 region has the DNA TGCAGTGCTAGTTCTTATAGCAATCAGCCCCAGCATTTT. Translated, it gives CSASSYSNQPQHF.

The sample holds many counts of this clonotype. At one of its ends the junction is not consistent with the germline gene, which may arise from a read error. The CDR3 reads CASSLSGSTYNEQFF. The DNA for the CDR3 is TGCGCCAGCAGCTTGTCGGGGTCGACCTACAATGAGCAGTTCTTC. The V and J genes are TRBV27 and TRBJ2-1, with D possibly being TRBD2 (5 bases). Germline V gene lookup returns CDR1 MNHEY and CDR2 SMNVEV (reference sequence). The CDR3 totals 15 residues.

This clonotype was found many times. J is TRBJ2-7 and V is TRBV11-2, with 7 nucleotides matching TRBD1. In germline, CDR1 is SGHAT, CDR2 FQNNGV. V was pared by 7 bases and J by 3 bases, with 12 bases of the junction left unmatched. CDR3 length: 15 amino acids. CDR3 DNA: TGTGCCAGCAACGTCTGGGCAGGGGGACGCTACGAGCAGTACTTC. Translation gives CASNVWAGGRYEQYF.

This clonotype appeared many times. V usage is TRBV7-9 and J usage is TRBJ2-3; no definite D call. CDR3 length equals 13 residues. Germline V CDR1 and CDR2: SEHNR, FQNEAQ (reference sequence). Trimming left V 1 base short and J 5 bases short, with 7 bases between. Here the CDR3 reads CASSLDLGDTQYF. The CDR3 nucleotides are TGTGCCAGCAGCTTAGATTTAGGAGATACGCAGTATTTT.

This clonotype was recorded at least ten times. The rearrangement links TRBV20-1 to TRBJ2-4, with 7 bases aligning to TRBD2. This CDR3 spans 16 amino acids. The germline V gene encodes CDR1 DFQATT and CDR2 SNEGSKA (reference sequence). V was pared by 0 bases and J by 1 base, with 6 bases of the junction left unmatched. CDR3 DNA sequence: TGCAGTGCTAGAGAGGAGCAAGCGGGGGCCAAAAACATTCAGTACTTC. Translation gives CSAREEQAGAKNIQYF.

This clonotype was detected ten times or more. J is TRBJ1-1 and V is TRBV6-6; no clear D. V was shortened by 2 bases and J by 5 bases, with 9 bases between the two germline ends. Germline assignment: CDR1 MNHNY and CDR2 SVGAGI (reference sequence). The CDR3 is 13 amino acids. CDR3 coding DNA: TGTGCCAGCAGTTACGACACGGGAACTGAAGCTTTCTTT. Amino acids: CASSYDTGTEAFF.

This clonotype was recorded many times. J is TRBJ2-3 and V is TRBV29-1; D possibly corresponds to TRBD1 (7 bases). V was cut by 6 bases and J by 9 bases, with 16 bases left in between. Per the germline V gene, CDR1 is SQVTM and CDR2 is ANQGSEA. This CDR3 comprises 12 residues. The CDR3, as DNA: TGCAGCGTCGCTGGAGGGGGCGGAACGCAGTATTTT. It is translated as CSVAGGGGTQYF.

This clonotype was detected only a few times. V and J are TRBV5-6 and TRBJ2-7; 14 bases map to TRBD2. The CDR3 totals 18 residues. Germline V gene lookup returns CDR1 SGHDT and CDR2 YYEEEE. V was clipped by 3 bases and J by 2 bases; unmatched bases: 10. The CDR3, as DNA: TGTGCCAGCAGCTGCGGGACTAGCGGGAGTCCCGGGCCCTACGAGCAGTACTTC. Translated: CASSCGTSGSPGPYEQYF.

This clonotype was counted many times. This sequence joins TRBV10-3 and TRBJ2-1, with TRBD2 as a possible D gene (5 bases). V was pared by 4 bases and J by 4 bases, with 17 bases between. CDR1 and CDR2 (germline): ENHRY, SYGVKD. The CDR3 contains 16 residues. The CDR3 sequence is CAISALDSEIYNEQFF. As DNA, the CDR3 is TGTGCCATCAGTGCGTTGGACTCCGAAATTTACAATGAGCAGTTCTTC.

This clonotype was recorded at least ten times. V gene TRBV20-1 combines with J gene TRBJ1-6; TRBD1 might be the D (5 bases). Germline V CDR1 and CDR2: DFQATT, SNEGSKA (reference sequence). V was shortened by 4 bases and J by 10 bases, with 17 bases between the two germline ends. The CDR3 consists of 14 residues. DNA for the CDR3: TGCAGTGCTACACCCACGGGGCGGAAATCACCCCTCCACTTT. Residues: CSATPTGRKSPLHF.